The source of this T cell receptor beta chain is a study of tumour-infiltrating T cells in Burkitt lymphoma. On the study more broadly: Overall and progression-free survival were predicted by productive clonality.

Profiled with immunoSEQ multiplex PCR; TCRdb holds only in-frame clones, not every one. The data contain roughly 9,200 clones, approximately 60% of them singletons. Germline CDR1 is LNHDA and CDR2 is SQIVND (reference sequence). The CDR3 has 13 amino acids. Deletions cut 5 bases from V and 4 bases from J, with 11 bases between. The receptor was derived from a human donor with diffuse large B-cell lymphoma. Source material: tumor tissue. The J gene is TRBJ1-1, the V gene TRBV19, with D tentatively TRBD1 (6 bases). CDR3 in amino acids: CASSDRSRTEAFF. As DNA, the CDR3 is TGTGCCAGTAGTGACAGGAGTCGCACTGAAGCTTTCTTT. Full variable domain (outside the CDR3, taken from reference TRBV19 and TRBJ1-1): DGGITQSPKYLFRKEGQNVTLSCEQNLNHDAMYWYRQDPGQGLRLIYYSQIVNDFQKGDIAEGYSVSREKKESFPLTVTSAQKNPTAFYLCASSDRSRTEAFFGQGTRLTVV.